Included here is one T cell receptor beta chain sequence, with context. The antigen is not known. This specimen comes from a study of blood T cells in healthy people across ages. Study overall: Researchers report that template switching captured about one barcoded beta molecule per two T cells. Notes on the study in general: Diversity estimated from one million T cells was considered an underestimate.

Sample-barcoded 5' priming and a J-beta primer mix drove a second PCR of roughly 6 to 12 cycles. Each CDR3 protein gets one entry after TCRdb re-called the 5' RACE reads with MiXCR. The table has about 500,000 distinct CDR3 sequences, less than 25% seen once. The sample was also linked to a second study, of T cells of mothers and their children. From that study: Each mother yielded more than 9.5 million TCR beta CDR3 reads. Each child yielded approximately 3 million reads. Related mother-child pairs shared marginally more repertoire than unrelated pairs, though not significantly.

Sequencing used blood. This TCR was recovered from a boy younger than 18 in good health.

CDR3 loop: CATSSLQETPSTDTQYF. CDR3 coding DNA: TGTGCCACCAGCAGTTTACAGGAGACTCCAAGCACAGATACGCAGTATTTT. The J gene is TRBJ2-3, the V gene TRBV15; a possible D gene is TRBD1 (5 bases). V lost 3 bases and J lost 0, with 16 bases in between. The CDR3 runs 17 residues. Per germline, CDR1 LNHNV and CDR2 YYDKDF (reference sequence).